Given below is one T cell receptor beta chain in context. Its target is unknown. The table came from immunoSEQ multiplex PCR; TCRdb's copy has only in-frame clones and leaves some out. The sample records about 92,000 clones, about nine tenths being singletons. The data were taken from a study of T cell responses to AZD1222 COVID-19 vaccine. Overall study results and limits: Increases in Spike-specific TCR breadth and depth were seen after two AZD1222 doses. Clonal diversity may have been underestimated in mostly white British donors. Close to half of spike-specific TCRs reportedly recognize unmutated variant regions. Only a handful of AZD1222 recipients, roughly six in all, had baseline seropositivity.

Trimming stripped 2 bases from V and 7 bases from J, with 8 bases between. Germline V gene data show CDR1 as MNHEY and CDR2 as SVGAGI. The length of the CDR3 is 12 residues. Sequenced here: peripheral blood, sampled on day 0 of AZD1222 vaccination. This TCR derives from an adult in good health. V and J are TRBV6-5 and TRBJ1-1, with no clear D. The CDR3 DNA sequence: TGTGCCAGCAGTTACCCCAGAAATGAAGCTTTCTTT. Protein: CASSYPRNEAFF.